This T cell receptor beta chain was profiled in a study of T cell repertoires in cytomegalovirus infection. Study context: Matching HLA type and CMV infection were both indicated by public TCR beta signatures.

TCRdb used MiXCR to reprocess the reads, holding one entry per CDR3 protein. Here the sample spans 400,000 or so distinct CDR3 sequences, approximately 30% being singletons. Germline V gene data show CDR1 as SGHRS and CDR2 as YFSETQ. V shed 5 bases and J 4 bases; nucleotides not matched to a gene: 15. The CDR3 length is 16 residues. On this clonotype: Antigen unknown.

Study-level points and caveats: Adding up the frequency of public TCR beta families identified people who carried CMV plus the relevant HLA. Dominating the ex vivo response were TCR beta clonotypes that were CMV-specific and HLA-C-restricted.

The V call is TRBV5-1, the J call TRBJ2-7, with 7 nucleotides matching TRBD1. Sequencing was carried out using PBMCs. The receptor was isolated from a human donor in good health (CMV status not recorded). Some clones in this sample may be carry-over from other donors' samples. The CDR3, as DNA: TGCGCCAGCAGTAAAGACAGGGACGACCCCCTTTACGAGCAGTACTTC. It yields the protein CASSKDRDDPLYEQYF.